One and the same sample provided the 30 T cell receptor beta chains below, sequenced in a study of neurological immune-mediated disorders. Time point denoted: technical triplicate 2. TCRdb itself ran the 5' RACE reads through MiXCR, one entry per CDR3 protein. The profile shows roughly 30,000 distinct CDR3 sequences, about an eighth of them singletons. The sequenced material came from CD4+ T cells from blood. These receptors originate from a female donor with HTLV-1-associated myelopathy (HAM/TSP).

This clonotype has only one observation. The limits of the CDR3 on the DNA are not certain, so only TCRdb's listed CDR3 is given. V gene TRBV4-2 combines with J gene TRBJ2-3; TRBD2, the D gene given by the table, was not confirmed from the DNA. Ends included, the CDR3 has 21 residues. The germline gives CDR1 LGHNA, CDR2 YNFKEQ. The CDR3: CASSIYLCSVGLAGGTDTQYF.

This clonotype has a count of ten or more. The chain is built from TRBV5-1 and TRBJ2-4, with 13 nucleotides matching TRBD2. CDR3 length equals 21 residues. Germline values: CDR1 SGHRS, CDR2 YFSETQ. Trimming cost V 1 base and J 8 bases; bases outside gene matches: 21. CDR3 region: CASSLRGSGSRTSGGRDIQYF. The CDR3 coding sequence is TGCGCCAGCAGCTTGCGGGGTTCAGGGAGCCGGACTAGCGGGGGTCGGGACATTCAGTACTTC.

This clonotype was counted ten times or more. The CDR3 reads CSAMAGRNEKLFF. For the CDR3, the DNA is TGCAGTGCTATGGCAGGGCGTAATGAAAAACTGTTTTTT. The V gene is TRBV20-1, the J gene TRBJ1-4, with a weak D call TRBD1 (5 bases). This CDR3 has 13 residues. Germline V lookup: CDR1 DFQATT, CDR2 SNEGSKA (reference sequence). V was pared by 4 bases and J by 4 bases, with 10 bases between.

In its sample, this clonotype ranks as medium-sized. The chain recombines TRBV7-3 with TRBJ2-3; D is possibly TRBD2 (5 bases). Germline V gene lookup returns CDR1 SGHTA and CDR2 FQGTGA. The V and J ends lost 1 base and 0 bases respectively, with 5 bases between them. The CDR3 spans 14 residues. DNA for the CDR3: TGTGCCAGCAGCTTAAGCGGGAGCACAGATACGCAGTATTTT. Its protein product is CASSLSGSTDTQYF.

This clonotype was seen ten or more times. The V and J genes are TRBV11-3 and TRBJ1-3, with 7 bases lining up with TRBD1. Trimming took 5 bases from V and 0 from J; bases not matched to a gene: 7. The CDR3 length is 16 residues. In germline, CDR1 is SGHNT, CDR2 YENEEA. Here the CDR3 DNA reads TGTGCCAGCAGCCAAGGGACAGACGCCTCTGGAAACACCATATATTTT. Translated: CASSQGTDASGNTIYF.

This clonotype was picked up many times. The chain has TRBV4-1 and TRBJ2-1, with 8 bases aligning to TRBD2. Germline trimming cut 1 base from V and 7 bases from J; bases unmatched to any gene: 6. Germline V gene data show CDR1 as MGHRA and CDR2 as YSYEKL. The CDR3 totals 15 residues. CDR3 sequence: CASSQVGTRTNEQFF. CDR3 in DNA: TGCGCCAGCAGCCAAGTCGGGACTAGGACGAATGAGCAGTTCTTC.

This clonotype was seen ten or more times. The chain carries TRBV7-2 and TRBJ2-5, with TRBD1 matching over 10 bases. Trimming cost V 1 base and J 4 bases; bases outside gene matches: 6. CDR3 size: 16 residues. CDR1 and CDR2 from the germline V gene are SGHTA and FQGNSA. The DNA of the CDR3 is TGTGCCAGCAGCTTAGATGGGACAGGGGAGACAGAGACCCAGTACTTC. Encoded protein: CASSLDGTGETETQYF.

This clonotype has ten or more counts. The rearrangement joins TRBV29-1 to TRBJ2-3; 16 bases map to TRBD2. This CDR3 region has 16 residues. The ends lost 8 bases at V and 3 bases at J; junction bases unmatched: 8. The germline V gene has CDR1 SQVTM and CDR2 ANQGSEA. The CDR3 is CSLKGLAGGPTDTQYF. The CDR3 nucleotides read TGCAGCTTAAAGGGACTAGCGGGAGGGCCTACAGATACGCAGTATTTT.

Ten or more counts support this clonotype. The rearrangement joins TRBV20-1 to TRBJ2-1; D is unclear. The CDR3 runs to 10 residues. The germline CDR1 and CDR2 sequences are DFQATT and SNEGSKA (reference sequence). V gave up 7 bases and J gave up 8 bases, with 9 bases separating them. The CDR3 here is CSVGWDEQFF. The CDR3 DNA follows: TGCAGTGTCGGATGGGATGAGCAGTTCTTC.

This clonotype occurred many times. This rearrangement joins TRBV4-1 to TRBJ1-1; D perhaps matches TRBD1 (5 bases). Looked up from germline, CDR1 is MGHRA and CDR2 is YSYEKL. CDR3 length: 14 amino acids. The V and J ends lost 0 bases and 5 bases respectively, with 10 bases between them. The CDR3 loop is CASSQEDSSTEAFF. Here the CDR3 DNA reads TGCGCCAGCAGCCAAGAAGACAGTTCTACTGAAGCTTTCTTT.

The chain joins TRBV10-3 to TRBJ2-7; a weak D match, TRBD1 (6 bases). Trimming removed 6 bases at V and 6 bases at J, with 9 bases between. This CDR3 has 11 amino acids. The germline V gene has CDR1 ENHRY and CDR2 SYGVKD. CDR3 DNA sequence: TGTGCCATCAGCCAGGGGTCCGAGCAGTACTTC. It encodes CAISQGSEQYF.

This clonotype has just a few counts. As DNA, the CDR3 is TGTGCCAACCGCCAGGAAATATCGGGAGGGCCCGGGGAGCTGTTTTTT. Translating it yields CANRQEISGGPGELFF. The rearrangement joins TRBV2 to TRBJ2-2; TRBD2 agrees at 8 bases. Per the germline V gene, CDR1 is SNHLY and CDR2 is FYNNEI. The CDR3 sequence is 16 residues long. V shed 10 bases and J 6 bases; nucleotides not matched to a gene: 16.

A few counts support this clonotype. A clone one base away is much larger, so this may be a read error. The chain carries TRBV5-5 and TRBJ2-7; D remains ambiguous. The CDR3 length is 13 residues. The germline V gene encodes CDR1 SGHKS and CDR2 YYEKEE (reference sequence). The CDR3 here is CVSSITPGGEQYF. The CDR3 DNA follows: TGTGTCAGCAGCATTACCCCTGGCGGCGAGCAGTACTTC.

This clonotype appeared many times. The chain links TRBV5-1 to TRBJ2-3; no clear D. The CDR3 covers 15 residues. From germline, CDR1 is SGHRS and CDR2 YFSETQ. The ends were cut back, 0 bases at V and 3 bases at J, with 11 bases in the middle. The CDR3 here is CASSLEPVLTDTQYF. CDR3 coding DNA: TGCGCCAGCAGCTTGGAACCCGTTTTAACAGATACGCAGTATTTT.

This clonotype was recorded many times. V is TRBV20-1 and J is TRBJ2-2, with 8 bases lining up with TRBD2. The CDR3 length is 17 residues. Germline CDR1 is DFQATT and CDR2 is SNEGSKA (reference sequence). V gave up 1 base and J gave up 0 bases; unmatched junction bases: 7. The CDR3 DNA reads TGCAGTGCTAGAGGGGGGATAGCGGGATCGAACACCGGGGAGCTGTTTTTT. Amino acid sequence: CSARGGIAGSNTGELFF.

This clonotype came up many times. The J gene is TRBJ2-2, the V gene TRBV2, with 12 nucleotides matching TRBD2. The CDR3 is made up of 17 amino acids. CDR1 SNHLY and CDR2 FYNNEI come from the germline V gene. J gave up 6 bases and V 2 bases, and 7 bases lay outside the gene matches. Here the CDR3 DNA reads TGTGCCAGCAGTGAATCTAGCGGGAGGGCCAACGCCGGGGAGCTGTTTTTT. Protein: CASSESSGRANAGELFF.

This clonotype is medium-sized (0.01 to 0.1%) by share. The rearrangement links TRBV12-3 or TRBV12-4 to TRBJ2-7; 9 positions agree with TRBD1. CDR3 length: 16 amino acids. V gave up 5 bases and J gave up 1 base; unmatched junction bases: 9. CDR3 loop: CASSAGQGRGSYEQYF. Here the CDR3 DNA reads TGTGCCAGCAGTGCCGGACAGGGGAGGGGGTCCTACGAGCAGTACTTC.

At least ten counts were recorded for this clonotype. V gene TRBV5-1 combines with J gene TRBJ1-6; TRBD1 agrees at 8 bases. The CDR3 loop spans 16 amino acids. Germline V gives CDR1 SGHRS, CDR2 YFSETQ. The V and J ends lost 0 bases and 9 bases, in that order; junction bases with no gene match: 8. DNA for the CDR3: TGCGCCAGCAGCTTGGGCTTGACAGGGGTGGTTTCACCCCTCCACTTT. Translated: CASSLGLTGVVSPLHF.

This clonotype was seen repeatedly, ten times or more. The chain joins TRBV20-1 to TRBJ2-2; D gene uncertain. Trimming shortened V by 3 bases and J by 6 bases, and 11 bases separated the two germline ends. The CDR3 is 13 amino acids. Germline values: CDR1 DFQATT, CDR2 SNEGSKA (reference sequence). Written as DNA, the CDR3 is TGCAGTGCTAGGGATTTCGGTTCCGGGGAGCTGTTTTTT. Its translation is CSARDFGSGELFF.

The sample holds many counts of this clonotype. The CDR3 DNA follows: TGTGCCAGCAGTGAGACAGTCGAGCAGTACTTC. This encodes CASSETVEQYF. This sequence joins TRBV2 and TRBJ2-7, with a tentative D call TRBD1 (5 bases). V gave up 3 bases and J gave up 6 bases, with 6 bases separating them. The V gene's germline CDR1 is SNHLY and CDR2 FYNNEI. CDR3 length: 11 residues.

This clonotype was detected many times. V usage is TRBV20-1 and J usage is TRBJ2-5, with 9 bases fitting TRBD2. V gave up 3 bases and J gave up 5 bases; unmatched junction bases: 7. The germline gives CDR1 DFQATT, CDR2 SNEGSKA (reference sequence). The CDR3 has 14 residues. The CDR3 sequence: CSASSSGRRETQYF. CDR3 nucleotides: TGCAGTGCTAGTTCGAGCGGGAGGAGGGAGACCCAGTACTTC.

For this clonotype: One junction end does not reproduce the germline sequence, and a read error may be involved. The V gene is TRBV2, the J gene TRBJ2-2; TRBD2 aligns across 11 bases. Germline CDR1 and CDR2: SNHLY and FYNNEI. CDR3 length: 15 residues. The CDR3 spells CASSILAGDAGELFF. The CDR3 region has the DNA TGCGCCAGCAGTATACTAGCGGGAGATGCCGGGGAGCTGTTTTTT.

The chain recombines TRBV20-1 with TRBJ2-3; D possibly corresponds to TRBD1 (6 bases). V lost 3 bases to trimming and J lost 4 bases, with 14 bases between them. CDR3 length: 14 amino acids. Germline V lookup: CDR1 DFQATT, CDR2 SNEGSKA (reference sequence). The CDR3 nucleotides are TGCAGTGCTAGGGGGGCAGGGGAACCAGATACGCAGTATTTT. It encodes CSARGAGEPDTQYF.

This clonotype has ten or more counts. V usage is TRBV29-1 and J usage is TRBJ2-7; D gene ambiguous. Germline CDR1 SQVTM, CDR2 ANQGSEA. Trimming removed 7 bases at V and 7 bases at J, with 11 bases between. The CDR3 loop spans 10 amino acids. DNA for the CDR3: TGCAGCGCCTCGGTTGGAGAGCAGTACTTC. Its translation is CSASVGEQYF.

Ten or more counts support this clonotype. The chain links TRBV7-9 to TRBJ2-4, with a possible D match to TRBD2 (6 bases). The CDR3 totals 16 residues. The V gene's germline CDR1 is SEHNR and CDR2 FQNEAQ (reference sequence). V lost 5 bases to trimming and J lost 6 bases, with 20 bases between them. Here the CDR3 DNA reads TGTGCCAGCAGCGGAGGGCCCAGGGCCCCAGGAAACATTCAGTACTTC. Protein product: CASSGGPRAPGNIQYF.

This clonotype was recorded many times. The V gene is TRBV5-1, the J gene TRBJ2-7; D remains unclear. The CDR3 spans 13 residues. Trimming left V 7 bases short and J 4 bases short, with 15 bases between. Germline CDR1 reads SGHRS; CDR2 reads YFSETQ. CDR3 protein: CASAQRWDYEQYF. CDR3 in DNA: TGCGCCAGCGCGCAAAGGTGGGATTACGAGCAGTACTTC.

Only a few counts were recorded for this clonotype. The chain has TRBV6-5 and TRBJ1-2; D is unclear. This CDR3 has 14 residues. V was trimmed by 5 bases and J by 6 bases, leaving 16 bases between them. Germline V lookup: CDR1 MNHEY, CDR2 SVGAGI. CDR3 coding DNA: TGTGCCAGCAGTAACGACGGACGTTTGGATGGCTACACCTTC. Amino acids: CASSNDGRLDGYTF.

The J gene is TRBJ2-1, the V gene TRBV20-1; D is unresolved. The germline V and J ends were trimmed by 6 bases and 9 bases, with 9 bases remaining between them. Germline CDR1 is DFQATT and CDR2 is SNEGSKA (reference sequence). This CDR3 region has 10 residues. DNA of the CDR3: TGCAGTGCCCTGGAGAGTGAGCAGTTCTTC. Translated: CSALESEQFF.

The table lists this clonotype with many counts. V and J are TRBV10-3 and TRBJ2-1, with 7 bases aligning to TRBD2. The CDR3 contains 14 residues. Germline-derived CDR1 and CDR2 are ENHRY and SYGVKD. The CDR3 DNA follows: TGTGCTTCAACTAGTGGGGGGGGGTACAATGAGCAGTTCTTC. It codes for CASTSGGGYNEQFF.

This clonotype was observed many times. Here the CDR3 reads CASSPRRRGGETQYF. In DNA, the CDR3 is TGTGCCAGCAGCCCAAGGCGCCGGGGAGGGGAGACCCAGTACTTC. The chain carries TRBV27 and TRBJ2-5; 7 bases line up with TRBD2. The CDR3 consists of 15 residues. Germline V gives CDR1 MNHEY, CDR2 SMNVEV (reference sequence). The V segment lost 6 bases and the J segment 5 bases; nucleotides outside the gene matches: 12.